This entry lists 15 T cell receptor beta chains sequenced from one sample in a study of shared clonotypes between healthy human individuals. This table comes from immunoSEQ multiplex PCR, and its TCRdb copy is limited to in-frame clones, with some not included. The sample has 650,000 to 800,000 clones, roughly 94% seen once. CD45RO-negative, CCR7-positively selected cells formed the naive CD8 fraction, excluding terminally differentiated effector memory CD45RA+ cells. Sequencing was done on a sample of naive CD8+ T cells sorted from blood. These receptors all stem from a man under 40 in good health.

The chain couples TRBV29-1 to TRBJ2-2; 9 bases are a match to TRBD2. The germline V gene has CDR1 SQVTM and CDR2 ANQGSEA. CDR3 length: 15 amino acids. V shed 6 bases, J shed 7 bases, and the junction held 12 bases outside the gene matches. CDR3 protein: CSVPGVAGDVGELFF. The CDR3 DNA sequence: TGCAGCGTCCCCGGGGTAGCGGGAGACGTCGGGGAGCTGTTTTTT.

The J gene is TRBJ2-7, the V gene TRBV9; a weak D match, TRBD1 (6 bases). Looked up from germline, CDR1 is SGDLS and CDR2 is YYNGEE. V gave up 3 bases and J gave up 0 bases, with 16 bases separating them. The CDR3 length is 16 residues. CDR3 in DNA: TGTGCCAGCAGCGCGTTAGGGGGAGTCAGCTCCTACGAGCAGTACTTC. This sequence encodes CASSALGGVSSYEQYF.

The DNA for the CDR3 is TGTGCCAGCAGCTTGACTCCCGGCAACTACGAGCAGTACTTC. Its translation: CASSLTPGNYEQYF. V is TRBV11-2 and J is TRBJ2-7; D gene uncertain. Germline CDR1 and CDR2: SGHAT and FQNNGV. V lost 3 bases, J lost 3 bases, and 12 bases lay in between. The CDR3 is made up of 14 amino acids.

This clone came up once. This rearrangement joins TRBV15 to TRBJ2-3; 11 nucleotides line up with TRBD1. This CDR3 contains 17 residues. Germline CDR1 and CDR2: LNHNV and YYDKDF (reference sequence). After removal of 3 bases from V and 2 bases from J, the junction contained 7 bases not matched to a gene. CDR3 protein: CATSRMDRGQYTDTQYF. DNA for the CDR3: TGTGCCACCAGCAGGATGGACAGGGGGCAGTACACAGATACGCAGTATTTT.

This clone was picked up a small number of times. J is TRBJ2-7 and V is TRBV5-1; perhaps TRBD1 as D (8 bases). Per germline, CDR1 SGHRS and CDR2 YFSETQ. CDR3 size: 15 residues. The V end lost 0 bases, the J end lost 6 bases, and 16 bases lay between the germline ends. This CDR3 reads CASSLGTGRDREQYF. In nucleotides, the CDR3 is TGCGCCAGCAGCTTGGGGACAGGGAGGGACCGCGAGCAGTACTTC.

The chain is built from TRBV7-9 and TRBJ2-1; no definite D call. V shed 1 base and J shed 5 bases, with 12 bases lying between them. This CDR3 has 15 residues. Germline V CDR1 and CDR2: SEHNR, FQNEAQ (reference sequence). In nucleotides, the CDR3 is TGTGCCAGCAGCTTAGGGTGGGATCTCGACAATGAGCAGTTCTTC. This translates into CASSLGWDLDNEQFF. The full variable domain, completed using reference TRBV7-9 and TRBJ2-1, is DTGVSQNPRHKITKRGQNVTFRCDPISEHNRLYWYRQTLGQGPEFLTYFQNEAQLEKSRLLSDRFSAERPKGSFSTLEIQRTEQGDSAMYLCASSLGWDLDNEQFFGPGTRLTVL.

This chain links TRBV7-9 with TRBJ2-3, with 9 bases aligning to TRBD2. Germline V lookup: CDR1 SEHNR, CDR2 FQNEAQ (reference sequence). V was pared by 3 bases and J by 2 bases, with 6 bases of the junction left unmatched. The CDR3 consists of 16 residues. CDR3 amino acids: CASSFRRTSVTDTQYF. Here the CDR3 DNA reads TGTGCCAGCAGCTTTAGGAGGACTAGCGTCACAGATACGCAGTATTTT.

The chain is built from TRBV7-9 and TRBJ1-1; unclear D gene. Germline V CDR1 and CDR2: SEHNR, FQNEAQ (reference sequence). This CDR3 is 11 amino acids long. Trimming cost V 5 bases and J 6 bases, with 7 bases left between them. CDR3 DNA sequence: TGTGCCAGCAGCCAATCTTCTGAAGCTTTCTTT. It specifies CASSQSSEAFF.

The chain is built from TRBV15 and TRBJ2-5; D uncertain. Germline CDR1 LNHNV, CDR2 YYDKDF (reference sequence). Trimming took 1 base from V and 4 from J, leaving 13 bases between them. This CDR3 is built from 15 residues. CDR3 protein: CATSRGDLPLETQYF. CDR3 DNA sequence: TGTGCCACCAGCAGAGGCGACCTCCCCTTAGAGACCCAGTACTTC. The full variable domain, completed using reference TRBV15 and TRBJ2-5, is DAMVIQNPRYQVTQFGKPVTLSCSQTLNHNVMYWYQQKSSQAPKLLFHYYDKDFNNEADTPDNFQSRRPNTSFCFLDIRSPGLGDTAMYLCATSRGDLPLETQYFGPGTRLLVL.

This chain joins TRBV29-1 and TRBJ1-1, with 7 bases fitting TRBD1. The junction had 4 bases not matched to a gene; V was cut back by 5 bases and J by 1 base. The CDR3 consists of 13 residues. Germline lookup yields CDR1 SQVTM and CDR2 ANQGSEA. CDR3 region: CSVSRQGNTEAFF. The CDR3, as DNA: TGCAGCGTTTCCAGACAGGGGAACACTGAAGCTTTCTTT.

This sequence joins TRBV4-1 and TRBJ2-2, with 12 bases lining up with TRBD2. This CDR3 is 17 amino acids long. With 1 base clipped from V and 6 bases from J, the junction kept 6 bases outside the gene matches. The germline gives CDR1 MGHRA, CDR2 YSYEKL. The CDR3 loop is CASSQGLAGGHAGELFF. The CDR3 DNA follows: TGCGCCAGCAGCCAAGGTCTAGCGGGAGGGCATGCCGGGGAGCTGTTTTTT.

Comment on this clone: Other DNA variants within this sample encode the same CDR3. CDR3 bases: TGTGCCAGCAGCTATCAGGGCTCCTACGAGCAGTACTTC. This encodes CASSYQGSYEQYF. The V gene is TRBV5-4, the J gene TRBJ2-7; a weak D match, TRBD1 (5 bases). This CDR3 is built from 13 residues. V lost 3 bases and J 0 bases, leaving 7 bases between the germline ends. Germline-derived CDR1 and CDR2 are SGHNT and YYREEE (reference sequence).

This rearrangement joins TRBV14 to TRBJ2-7; D ambiguous. CDR1 is SGHDN and CDR2 is FVKESK in the germline V gene. This CDR3 has 15 amino acids. The V and J ends lost 6 bases and 2 bases respectively, with 17 bases between them. DNA of the CDR3: TGTGCCAGCAGTCCGTCCAGCGAGGTTCCCTACGAGCAGTACTTC. It specifies CASSPSSEVPYEQYF.

The gene calls are TRBV7-3 and TRBJ2-7; the match to TRBD2 covers 13 bases. The CDR3 runs 17 residues. V was pared by 1 base and J by 3 bases, with 6 bases of the junction left unmatched. Looked up from germline, CDR1 is SGHTA and CDR2 is FQGTGA. The CDR3 DNA is TGTGCCAGCAGCTTAAAGGGCGGGACTAGCGGGATCTACGAGCAGTACTTC. Translation: CASSLKGGTSGIYEQYF.

The chain carries TRBV10-3 and TRBJ2-7; D call uncertain. Trimming shortened V by 3 bases and J by 3 bases, and 15 bases separated the two germline ends. The CDR3 has 15 residues. The germline V gene encodes CDR1 ENHRY and CDR2 SYGVKD. The chain's CDR3 is CAISDFKGLNYEQYF. The CDR3 DNA is TGTGCCATCAGTGATTTTAAGGGTCTAAACTACGAGCAGTACTTC.